These T cell receptor beta chains were read from a single sample in a study of T cells after yellow fever vaccination. From the 5' RACE reads, TCRdb called clonotypes with MiXCR, one entry per CDR3 protein. The table shows hundreds of thousands of distinct CDR3 sequences, with 4.1% occurring only once. Material: PBMCs, obtained 5 days after the yellow fever booster vaccination. The source of these receptors is a man between 18 and 29 years old who received the YFV17D yellow fever vaccine. CDR3s include the opening cysteine and the closing phenylalanine or tryptophan.

V	J	CDR3
TRBV7-3	TRBJ2-3	CASSLGTTDTQYF
TRBV4-2	TRBJ1-1	CASSPTANPEAFF
TRBV18	TRBJ2-6	CASSPLGDSGANVLTF
TRBV20-1	TRBJ1-5	CSANPGHPNQPQHF
TRBV9	TRBJ1-4	CASGGGSGATNEKLFF
TRBV28	TRBJ1-2	CASSPAGQGAYGYTF
TRBV9	TRBJ2-3	CASSADRARDTQYF
TRBV11-3	TRBJ1-1	CASSLEQNTEAFF
TRBV6-5	TRBJ1-6	CASSYGSMAPLHF
TRBV7-2	TRBJ1-2	CASSFDRGNYGYTF
TRBV14	TRBJ1-2	CASSQAGSFDYGYTF
TRBV19	TRBJ1-2	CASSSRGAGYGYTF
TRBV7-6	TRBJ2-7	CASSLAAVTAGASSYEQYF
TRBV4-3	TRBJ2-5	CASSQEGERAETQYF
TRBV6-5	TRBJ1-2	CASSTAGRHYGYTF
TRBV4-3	TRBJ2-1	CASSQGPQAGGTNEQFF
TRBV5-1	TRBJ1-6	CASSPGTAVSYNSPLHF
TRBV9	TRBJ2-6	CASTGSFSGANVLTF
TRBV11-2	TRBJ2-5	CASSSGDPETQYF
TRBV28	TRBJ2-7	CASSSTQDYEQYF
TRBV12-3/TRBV12-4	TRBJ2-3	CASRPGPRGGRTDTQYF
TRBV6-2/TRBV6-3	TRBJ2-1	CASSYSSRRLGGPYNEQFF
TRBV5-1	TRBJ2-1	CASSLGPVGNNEQFF
TRBV20-1	TRBJ2-1	CSAPRGGISYNEQFF
TRBV12-3/TRBV12-4	TRBJ1-4	CASSLSPGLNEKLFF
TRBV5-1	TRBJ1-2	CASSRGGRGTVEGYTF
TRBV5-8	TRBJ1-6	CASSFGRSSPLHF
TRBV5-1	TRBJ1-6	CASSLFGGRDSPLHF
TRBV7-8	TRBJ1-1	CASSNAAEAFF
TRBV20-1	TRBJ2-7	CSARPALGRDEQYF
TRBV10-2	TRBJ1-6	CASSGEKNSPLHF